The TCR beta chain described here comes from a study of T cell repertoires in cytomegalovirus infection. Via MiXCR, TCRdb re-called the reads, giving one row per CDR3 protein. The data contain about 150,000 distinct CDR3 sequences, around a quarter of them seen just once; the ten biggest clones take up approximately 11%. This CDR3 region has 17 residues. The germline V gene has CDR1 SGHRS and CDR2 YFSETQ. V dropped 3 bases and J dropped 6; count of bases not matched to a gene: 15. The V gene is TRBV5-1, the J gene TRBJ2-3, with 8 bases lining up with TRBD2. Sequenced: PBMCs. The sequence came from a human donor in good health (CMV status not recorded). Some clones in this sample may be carry-over from other donors' samples. The CDR3 is CASSWGLVAPQMDTQYF. In DNA, the CDR3 is TGCGCCAGCAGCTGGGGACTAGTAGCTCCACAAATGGATACGCAGTATTTT. The full variable domain, its missing parts supplied by reference TRBV5-1 and TRBJ2-3, is KAGVTQTPRYLIKTRGQQVTLSCSPISGHRSVSWYQQTPGQGLQFLFEYFSETQRNKGNFPGRFSGRQFSNSRSEMNVSTLELGDSALYLCASSWGLVAPQMDTQYFGPGTRLTVL.